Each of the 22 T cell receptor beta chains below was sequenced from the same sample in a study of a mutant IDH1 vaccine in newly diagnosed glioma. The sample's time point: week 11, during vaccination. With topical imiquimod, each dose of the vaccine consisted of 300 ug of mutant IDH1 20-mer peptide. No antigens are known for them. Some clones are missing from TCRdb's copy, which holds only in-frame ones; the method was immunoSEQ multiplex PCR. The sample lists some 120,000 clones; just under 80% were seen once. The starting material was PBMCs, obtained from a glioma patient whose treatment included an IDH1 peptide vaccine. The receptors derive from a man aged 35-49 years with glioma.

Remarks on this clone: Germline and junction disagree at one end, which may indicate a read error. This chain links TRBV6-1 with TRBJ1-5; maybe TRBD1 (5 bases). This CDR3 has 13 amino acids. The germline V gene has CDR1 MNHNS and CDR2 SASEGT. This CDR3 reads CASSAGRGQPQHF. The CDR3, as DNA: TGTGCCAGCAGTGCAGGTCGGGGCCAGCCTCAGCATTTT.

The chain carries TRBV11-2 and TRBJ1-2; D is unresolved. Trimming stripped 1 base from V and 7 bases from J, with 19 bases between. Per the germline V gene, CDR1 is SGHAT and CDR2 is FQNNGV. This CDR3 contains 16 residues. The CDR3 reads CASSLGTGQRGLGYTF. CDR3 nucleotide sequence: TGTGCCAGCAGCTTAGGTACGGGTCAGCGTGGACTTGGCTACACCTTC.

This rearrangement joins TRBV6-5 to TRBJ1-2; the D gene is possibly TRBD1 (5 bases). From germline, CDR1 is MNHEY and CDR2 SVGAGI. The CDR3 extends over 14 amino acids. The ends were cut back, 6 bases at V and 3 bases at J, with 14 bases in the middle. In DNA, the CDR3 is TGTGCCAGCAGCCCCCGGGGGTTGGACTATGGCTACACCTTC. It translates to CASSPRGLDYGYTF.

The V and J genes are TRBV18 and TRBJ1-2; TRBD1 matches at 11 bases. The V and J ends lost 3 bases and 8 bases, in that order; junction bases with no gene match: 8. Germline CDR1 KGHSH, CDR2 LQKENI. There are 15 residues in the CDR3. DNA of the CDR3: TGTGCCAGCTCACCTAAGGGACAGGGGGTTGGCGGCTACACCTTC. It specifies CASSPKGQGVGGYTF.

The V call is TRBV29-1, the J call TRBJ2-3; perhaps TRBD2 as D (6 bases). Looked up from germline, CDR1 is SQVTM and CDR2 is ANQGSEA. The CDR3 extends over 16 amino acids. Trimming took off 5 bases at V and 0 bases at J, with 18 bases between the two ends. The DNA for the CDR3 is TGCAGCGTTATGGGTGTGCGGCGGGGCAGCACAGATACGCAGTATTTT. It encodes CSVMGVRRGSTDTQYF.

The CDR3 region is CAWSSSPTGATEAFF. The CDR3 DNA is TGTGCCTGGAGTAGTTCCCCCACGGGGGCTACTGAAGCTTTCTTT. V usage is TRBV30 and J usage is TRBJ1-1; perhaps TRBD1 as D (6 bases). Looked up from germline, CDR1 is GTSNPN and CDR2 is SVGIG (reference sequence). V was cut by 2 bases and J by 5 bases, with 18 bases left in between. This CDR3 is built from 15 residues.

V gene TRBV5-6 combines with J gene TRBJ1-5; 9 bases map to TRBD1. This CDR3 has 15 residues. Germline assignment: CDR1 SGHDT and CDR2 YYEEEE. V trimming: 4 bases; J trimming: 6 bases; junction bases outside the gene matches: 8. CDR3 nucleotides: TGTGCCAGCAGCCGATGGGACAGGGACTTTCAGCCCCAGCATTTT. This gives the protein CASSRWDRDFQPQHF.

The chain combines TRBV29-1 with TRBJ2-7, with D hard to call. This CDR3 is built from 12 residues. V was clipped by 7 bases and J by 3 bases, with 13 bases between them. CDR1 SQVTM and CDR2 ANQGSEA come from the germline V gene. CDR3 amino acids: CSGGNSFYEQYF. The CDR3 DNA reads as TGCAGCGGGGGTAACAGCTTCTACGAGCAGTACTTC.

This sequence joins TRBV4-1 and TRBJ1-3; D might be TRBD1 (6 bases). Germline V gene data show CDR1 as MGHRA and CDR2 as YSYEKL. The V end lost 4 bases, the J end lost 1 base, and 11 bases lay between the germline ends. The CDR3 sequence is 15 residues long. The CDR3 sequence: CASSRRGPSGNTIYF. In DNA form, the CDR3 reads TGCGCCAGCAGCCGACGGGGGCCTTCTGGAAACACCATATATTTT.

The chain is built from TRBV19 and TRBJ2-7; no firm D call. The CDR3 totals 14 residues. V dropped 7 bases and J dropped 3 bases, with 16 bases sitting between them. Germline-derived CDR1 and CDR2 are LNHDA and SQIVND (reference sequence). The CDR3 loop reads CASTPPQQFYEQYF. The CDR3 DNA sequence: TGTGCCAGTACCCCTCCTCAACAGTTCTACGAGCAGTACTTC.

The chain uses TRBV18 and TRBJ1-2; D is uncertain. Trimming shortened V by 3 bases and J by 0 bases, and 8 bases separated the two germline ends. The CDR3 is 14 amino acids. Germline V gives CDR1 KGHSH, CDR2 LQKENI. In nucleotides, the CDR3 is TGTGCCAGCTCACCGGGTGAAACTAACTATGGCTACACCTTC. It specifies CASSPGETNYGYTF.

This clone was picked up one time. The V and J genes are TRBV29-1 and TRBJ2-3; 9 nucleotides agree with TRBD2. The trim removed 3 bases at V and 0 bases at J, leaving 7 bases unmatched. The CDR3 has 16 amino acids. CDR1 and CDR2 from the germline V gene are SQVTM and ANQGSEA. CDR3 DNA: TGCAGCGTTGATATGGCTAGCGGGGATAGCACAGATACGCAGTATTTT. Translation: CSVDMASGDSTDTQYF.

The CDR3 sequence is CASSVNRYPKNIQYF. The CDR3 DNA reads TGTGCCAGTAGTGTCAACAGGTATCCCAAAAACATTCAGTACTTC. This rearrangement joins TRBV19 to TRBJ2-4, with D possibly matching TRBD1 (5 bases). From germline, CDR1 is LNHDA and CDR2 SQIVND (reference sequence). Between the trimmed V and J ends, which lost 5 bases and 2 bases, there was a span of 13 bases. The CDR3 consists of 15 residues.

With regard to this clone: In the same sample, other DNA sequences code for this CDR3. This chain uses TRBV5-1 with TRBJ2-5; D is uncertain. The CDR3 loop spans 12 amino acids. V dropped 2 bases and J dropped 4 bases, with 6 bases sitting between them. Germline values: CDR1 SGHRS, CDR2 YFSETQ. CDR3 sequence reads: CASSLTRETQYF. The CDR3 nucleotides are TGCGCCAGCAGCTTAACCCGAGAGACCCAGTACTTC.

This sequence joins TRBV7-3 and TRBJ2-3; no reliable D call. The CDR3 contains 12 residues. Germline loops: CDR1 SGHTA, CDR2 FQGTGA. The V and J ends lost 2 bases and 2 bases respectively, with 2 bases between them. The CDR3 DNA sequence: TGTGCCAGCAGCTTAGACACAGATACGCAGTATTTT. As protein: CASSLDTDTQYF.

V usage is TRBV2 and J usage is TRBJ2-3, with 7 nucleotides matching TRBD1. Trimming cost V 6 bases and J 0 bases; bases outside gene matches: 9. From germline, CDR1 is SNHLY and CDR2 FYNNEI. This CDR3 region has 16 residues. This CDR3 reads CASREQGSLSTDTQYF. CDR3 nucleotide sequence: TGTGCCAGCAGGGAACAGGGGAGCCTAAGCACAGATACGCAGTATTTT.

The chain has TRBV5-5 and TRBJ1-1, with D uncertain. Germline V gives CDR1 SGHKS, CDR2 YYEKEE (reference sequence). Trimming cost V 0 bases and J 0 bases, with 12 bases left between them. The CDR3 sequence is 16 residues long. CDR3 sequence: CASSLEFRIMNTEAFF. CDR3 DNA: TGTGCCAGCAGCTTGGAATTCCGGATCATGAACACTGAAGCTTTCTTT. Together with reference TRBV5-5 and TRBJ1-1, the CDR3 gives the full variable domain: DAGVTQSPTHLIKTRGQQVTLRCSPISGHKSVSWYQQVLGQGPQFIFQYYEKEERGRGNFPDRFSARQFPNYSSELNVNALLLGDSALYLCASSLEFRIMNTEAFFGQGTRLTVV.

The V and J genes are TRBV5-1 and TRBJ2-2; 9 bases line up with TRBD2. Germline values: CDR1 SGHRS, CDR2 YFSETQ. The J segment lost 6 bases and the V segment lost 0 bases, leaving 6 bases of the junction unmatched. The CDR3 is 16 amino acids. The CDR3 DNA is TGCGCCAGCAGCTTGGCCGGGGCTAGCGGGGCCGGGGAGCTGTTTTTT. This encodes CASSLAGASGAGELFF.

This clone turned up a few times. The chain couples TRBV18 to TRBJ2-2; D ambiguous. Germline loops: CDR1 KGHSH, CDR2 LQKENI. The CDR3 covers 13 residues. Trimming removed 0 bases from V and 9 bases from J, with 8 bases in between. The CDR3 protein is CASSPPYIWELFF. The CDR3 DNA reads TGTGCCAGCTCACCACCCTATATCTGGGAGCTGTTTTTT.

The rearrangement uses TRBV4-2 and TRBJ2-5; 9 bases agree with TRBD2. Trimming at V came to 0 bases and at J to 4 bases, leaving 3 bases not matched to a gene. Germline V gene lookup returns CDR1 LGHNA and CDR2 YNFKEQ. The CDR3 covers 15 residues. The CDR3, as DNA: TGTGCCAGCAGCCAAGAAGGGACTAGCAGAGAGACCCAGTACTTC. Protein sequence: CASSQEGTSRETQYF.

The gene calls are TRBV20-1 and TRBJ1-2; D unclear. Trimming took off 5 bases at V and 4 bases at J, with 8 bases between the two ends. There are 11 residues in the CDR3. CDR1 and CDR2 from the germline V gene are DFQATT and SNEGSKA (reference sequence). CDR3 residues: CSAPRAYGYTF. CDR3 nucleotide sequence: TGCAGTGCTCCTAGGGCCTATGGCTACACCTTC.

The CDR3: CASSRRDRGDQPQHF. Written as DNA, the CDR3 is TGTGCCAGCAGCCGCCGGGACAGGGGAGATCAGCCCCAGCATTTT. The rearrangement uses TRBV6-5 and TRBJ1-5, with 10 positions matching TRBD1. The germline V gene encodes CDR1 MNHEY and CDR2 SVGAGI. The CDR3 extends over 15 amino acids. V trimming: 6 bases; J trimming: 5 bases; junction bases outside the gene matches: 7.